This TCR beta chain appears in the sequencing data of a study of blood T cells in healthy people across ages (dated by TCRdb to the mid-2010s). Context from the whole study: In model experiments, template switching captured about one uniquely barcoded TCR beta cDNA molecule for every two T cells. Age-related changes in TCR beta repertoire diversity were measured in the study by deep sequencing normalized with unique cDNA molecular identifiers. The donors were divided into four age groups: young (average roughly 17 years), middle-aged (approximately 39), aged (approximately 62) and long-lived (about 84). Using the same blood draw, the study looked at two additional independent replicas of 1 million unique cDNA reads for two donors, one aged 18 to 30 and the other aged 80 or older.

Reading from cysteine to phenylalanine, the CDR3 counts 14 amino acids. Left in the record is the CDR3 DNA by itself, 42 bases read in frame from the first base. V is cut back by 6 bases and J by 6 bases, with 5 bases in the junction unmatched. What the authors observed across the whole study: Because the CMV infection status of the donors was unknown, age-related changes in expanded clonotypes may potentially have been confounded. Estimates of total diversity based on one million sequenced T cells were considered lower bounds and underestimates. Conclusive comparison of naive and antigen-experienced compartments was prevented by the profiling of bulk unsorted PBMCs. Observed TCR beta diversity per million T cells fell roughly linearly with age, and a significant reduction was already apparent by age approximately 40. A strong correlation was found between observed TCR beta diversity and the percentage of naive T cells measured by flow cytometry. Compared with the aged group, the long-lived group had more naive CD4+ T cells, fewer expanded clones and increased TCR diversity, suggesting age selection.

The donors were under 40 Caucasian individuals from Russia, aged roughly 6 to 100 years, who were systemically healthy. Each donor gave approximately 9.4 milliliters of peripheral blood, drawn into EDTA-treated Vacutainer tubes. Ficoll-Paque density-gradient centrifugation was used to isolate PBMCs, with at least 7 million obtained per sample. Trizol reagent was used to extract total RNA from PBMCs, with at least 6 micrograms per sample. For every donor, an aliquot of PBMCs went through flow cytometry to measure the percentages of naive CD45RAhigh/CD27high T cells. Library method: 5' RACE. Instrument used: Illumina HiSeq 2500. A second PCR of 7 to 11 cycles was performed with a sample-barcoded 5' primer and a J-beta primer mix. A template-switch 5' adaptor carrying 12 random nucleotides introduced a unique molecular identifier onto each TCR beta cDNA molecule. At least 2.5 million CDR3-containing paired-end reads were obtained from each sample. The Mint cDNA synthesis kit, primed by a TRBC-specific oligonucleotide, was used to synthesize first-strand cDNA from all RNA. All cDNA was treated with uracil-DNA glycosylase and then went through a first 18-cycle PCR with the universal primers M1SS and BC2_uni_R. In the authors' own workflow: For normalization, 1 million high-quality reads were randomly selected from each sample, with every read carrying a distinct molecular identifier. Instead of being binned into consensus sequences, reads with shared molecular identifiers were discarded. MiTCR, run with a Q25 quality threshold and the strictest error-elimination algorithm, handled CDR3 identification, clonotype clustering and error correction. Lower-bound total TCR beta diversity was estimated with a nonparametric unseen species model using Euler transformation. TCRdb handled the public reads itself, with Q25 trimming in fastp and clone calling in MiXCR, and kept productive beta chains. Each record represents a unique CDR3 protein, reported with the most common genes and DNA among its rows. The V and J calls were not made by the authors but by TCRdb's processing. The sample yields around 800,000 distinct CDR3 sequences; roughly 26% were counted once. Together, the top ten hold 2.5% to 3.5% of the sample.

On this clonotype itself: Its antigen has not been determined. No much larger clone is present one base from it, and per-base qualities are unavailable.

These data also formed part of another study, on T cells of mothers and their children. From the second report: Nine systemically healthy Caucasian individuals, comprising three mothers and their six children, were included as donors. cDNA synthesis used all of the extracted RNA, with 1.5 ug of RNA in each 15 ul reaction. In the second PCR, sample barcodes and 2-4 random nucleotides were introduced via the M1S primer. Each mother yielded over 8.5 million TCR beta CDR3 reads and each child some 3 million reads. TCR recombination output is similarly shaped by thymic selection in related and unrelated pairs, with a minor effect exerted by inherited differences. Related mother-child pairs always showed normalized repertoire overlap that was slightly higher than in unrelated mother-child pairs, though the difference was never significant. No persistent microchimeric T cell clones were detected, at a sensitivity of roughly 93 clones per million clonotypes. To look for features that set related mother-child pairs apart from unrelated individuals, the researchers ran deep NGS to compare the TCR beta repertoires of mothers and children. The mean age was around 42 +/- 4 years for the mothers and about 10 +/- 4 years for the children. After adapters were ligated using NEBNext reagents, the libraries underwent 100+100 nt paired-end sequencing on an Illumina HiSeq 2000. To prevent cross-contamination, the mother and child libraries were prepared one month apart and sequenced in separate runs. For each donor, somewhere between roughly 450,000 and 2,000,000 distinct TCR beta clonotypes were identified. Naive TCR beta clonotypes were estimated from low-frequency clonotypes matched to each donor's FACS-determined naive share, without sorting.

The rearrangement joined TRBV12-3 or TRBV12-4 to TRBJ1-6, with 7 junctional bases fitting TRBD1. This receptor was taken from a boy between 5 and 17 years old in good health. Sequencing used blood. The nucleotide sequence reads TGTGCCAGCAGCGCCGGGACAGTTAATTCACCCCTCCACTTT. It translates to CASSAGTVNSPLHF.